This T cell receptor (beta chain) came from a study of beta chain features in type 1 diabetes. Per germline, CDR1 MDHEN and CDR2 SYDVKM. The V gene lost 8 bases and the J gene lost 1 base, with 12 bases spanning the gap. The CDR3 totals 14 residues. TCRB transcripts that were expressed got sequenced, as all of the isolated RNA had been reverse transcribed. Repertoires were generated with immunoSEQ multiplex PCR, while TCRdb's copy carries only in-frame clones and drops some. The sample yields fewer than 650,000 clones, around 16% seen once. Sequences were obtained from naive CD4+ T cells from blood. The rearrangement joins TRBV28 to TRBJ1-5, with a possible D match to TRBD1 (5 bases). This receptor was obtained from a man between 18 and 29 years old in good health. CDR3 DNA: TGTGCCAGCCGATCGGGGGTGAGCAATCAGCCCCAGCATTTT. Amino acids: CASRSGVSNQPQHF. Using reference TRBV28 and TRBJ1-5 for the parts outside the CDR3, the full variable domain is DVKVTQSSRYLVKRTGEKVFLECVQDMDHENMFWYRQDPGLGLRLIYFSYDVKMKEKGDIPEGYSVSREKKERFSLILESASTNQTSMYLCASRSGVSNQPQHFGDGTRLSIL.